Following are 9 T cell receptor beta chains from one sample sequenced in a study of graft-versus-host responses after intestinal transplantation. These TCRs are of unknown antigen specificity. TCRdb's table, derived via immunoSEQ multiplex PCR, lists solely in-frame clones and lacks some. The table has 75,000 to 100,000 clones, roughly 89% seen once. The input for sequencing was unstimulated CD4+ T cells sorted from spleen or lymph node cells, taken before transplant. The receptors stem from a human donor who was the organ donor for an intestinal transplant.

With regard to this clone: An end of the junction differs from the germline gene, which may be a read error. The chain combines TRBV7-7 with TRBJ2-1; 11 bases map to TRBD2. This CDR3 region has 18 residues. Germline loops: CDR1 SSHAT, CDR2 FNYEAQ (reference sequence). DNA of the CDR3: TGTGCTAGCAGCTTAGCGCCGTTAGCGGGGGGGCCCTACAATGAGCAGTTCTTC. It yields the protein CASSLAPLAGGPYNEQFF.

This clone appeared a single time. The chain recombines TRBV7-6 with TRBJ2-7; maybe TRBD2 (6 bases). Trimming stripped 0 bases from V and 6 bases from J, with 12 bases between. This CDR3 region has 14 residues. The germline gives CDR1 SGHVS, CDR2 FNYEAQ. The CDR3 nucleotides are TGTGCCAGCAGCTTAGCGAGCGTGGGAGGCGAGCAGTACTTC. Translating it yields CASSLASVGGEQYF.

The gene calls are TRBV19 and TRBJ1-6; 8 nucleotides match TRBD1. CDR3 size: 15 residues. The V gene's germline CDR1 is LNHDA and CDR2 SQIVND (reference sequence). The J segment lost 8 bases and the V segment lost 6 bases, leaving 9 bases of the junction unmatched. CDR3 loop: CASSGDRREHSPLHF. The CDR3 region has the DNA TGTGCCAGTAGCGGGGACAGGCGGGAACATTCACCCCTCCACTTT.

The rearrangement joins TRBV6-1 to TRBJ2-5, with TRBD1 matching 7 bases. The CDR3 has 18 residues. V trimming: 1 base; J trimming: 0 bases; junction bases outside the gene matches: 11. Germline-derived CDR1 and CDR2 are MNHNS and SASEGT. CDR3 nucleotides: TGTGCCAGCAGTGAAGGGGGGATAGGGGGCCCCAACCAAGAGACCCAGTACTTC. It codes for CASSEGGIGGPNQETQYF.

The chain links TRBV10-3 to TRBJ1-4; D gene uncertain. V dropped 7 bases and J dropped 7 bases, with 16 bases sitting between them. The CDR3 totals 14 residues. Germline V gene sequence: CDR1 ENHRY, CDR2 SYGVKD. CDR3 amino acids: CAIKDGKGGEKLFF. The CDR3 DNA reads TGTGCCATCAAGGACGGGAAGGGTGGTGAAAAACTGTTTTTT.

This chain links TRBV27 with TRBJ1-2; D is undetermined. The CDR3 contains 14 residues. V was shortened by 3 bases and J by 6 bases, with 14 bases between the two germline ends. CDR1 is MNHEY and CDR2 is SMNVEV in the germline V gene (reference sequence). The CDR3 region is CASSFYARGDGYTF. The CDR3 nucleotides read TGTGCCAGCAGTTTTTATGCGCGAGGTGATGGCTACACCTTC.

This clone was observed once. Since no conserved phenylalanine or tryptophan closes the CDR3, a read error is the likely cause. The chain is built from TRBV4-1 and TRBJ2-7; tentatively, D is TRBD1 (6 bases). CDR3 length: 15 residues. V was clipped by 2 bases and J by 5 bases, with 16 bases between them. The germline V gene has CDR1 MGHRA and CDR2 YSYEKL. CDR3 nucleotides: TGCGCCAGCAGCCAACTGGGGGCGACGAGGGACGAGCAGTACCTC. Translation gives CASSQLGATRDEQYL.

This chain joins TRBV4-2 and TRBJ2-1; TRBD2 matches at 9 bases. Trimming at V came to 2 bases and at J to 2 bases, leaving 4 bases not matched to a gene. This CDR3 is 16 amino acids long. CDR1 is LGHNA and CDR2 is YNFKEQ in the germline V gene. CDR3 nucleotide sequence: TGTGCCAGCAGCCAAAGACTAGCGGTTACCTACAATGAGCAGTTCTTC. It encodes CASSQRLAVTYNEQFF.

The V and J genes are TRBV11-2 and TRBJ1-6, with 7 bases identical to TRBD1. The CDR3 is made up of 15 amino acids. Germline trimming cut 1 base from V and 7 bases from J; bases unmatched to any gene: 4. Per the germline V gene, CDR1 is SGHAT and CDR2 is FQNNGV. The CDR3 is CASSLVGQSNSPLHF. CDR3 sequence (DNA): TGTGCCAGCAGCTTAGTGGGACAGTCAAATTCACCCCTCCACTTT. Full variable domain (outside the CDR3, taken from reference TRBV11-2 and TRBJ1-6): EAGVAQSPRYKIIEKRQSVAFWCNPISGHATLYWYQQILGQGPKLLIQFQNNGVVDDSQLPKDRFSAERLKGVDSTLKIQPAKLEDSAVYLCASSLVGQSNSPLHFGNGTRLTVT.